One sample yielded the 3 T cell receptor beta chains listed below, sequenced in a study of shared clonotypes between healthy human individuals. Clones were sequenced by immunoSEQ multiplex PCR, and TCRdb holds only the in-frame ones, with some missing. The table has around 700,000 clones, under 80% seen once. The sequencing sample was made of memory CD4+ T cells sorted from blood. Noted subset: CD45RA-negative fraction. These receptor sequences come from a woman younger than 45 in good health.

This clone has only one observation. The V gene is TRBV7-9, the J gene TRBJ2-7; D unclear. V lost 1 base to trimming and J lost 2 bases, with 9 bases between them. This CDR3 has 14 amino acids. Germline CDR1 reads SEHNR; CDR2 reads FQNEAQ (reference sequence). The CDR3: CASSLVGSTYEQYF. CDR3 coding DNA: TGTGCCAGCAGCTTAGTGGGCAGCACCTACGAGCAGTACTTC.

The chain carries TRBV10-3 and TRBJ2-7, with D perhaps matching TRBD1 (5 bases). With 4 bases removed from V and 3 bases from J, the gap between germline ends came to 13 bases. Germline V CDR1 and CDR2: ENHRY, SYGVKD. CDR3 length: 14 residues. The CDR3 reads CAISGQRGFYEQYF. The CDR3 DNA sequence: TGTGCCATCAGTGGACAGAGAGGCTTCTACGAGCAGTACTTC.

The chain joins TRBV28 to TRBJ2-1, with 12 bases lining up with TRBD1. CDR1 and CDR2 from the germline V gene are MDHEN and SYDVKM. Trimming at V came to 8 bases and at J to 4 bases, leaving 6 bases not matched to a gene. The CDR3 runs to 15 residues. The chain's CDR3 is CASAGTGGGYNEQFF. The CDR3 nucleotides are TGTGCCAGCGCGGGGACAGGGGGCGGGTACAATGAGCAGTTCTTC.